These 7 T cell receptor beta chains originate from one sample sequenced in a study of early T cells in non-severe SARS-CoV-2 infection. TCRdb re-called the 5' RACE reads with MiXCR, one entry per CDR3 protein. Found here are around 53,000 distinct CDR3 sequences, about 10% of them singletons; the top ten hold 7.5% to 9%. Sequencing was performed on whole blood. These receptors were collected from an adult who was a healthcare worker with PCR-confirmed SARS-CoV-2 infection or an uninfected control (not recorded which).

This clonotype was detected a few times. V usage is TRBV28 and J usage is TRBJ1-4; unclear D gene. Trimming stripped 2 bases from V and 3 bases from J, with 10 bases between. The germline CDR1 and CDR2 sequences are MDHEN and SYDVKM. CDR3 length: 15 amino acids. The CDR3 loop is CASSLVDSANEKLFF. Written as DNA, the CDR3 is TGTGCCAGCAGTTTAGTCGACTCGGCTAATGAAAAACTGTTTTTT.

This chain links TRBV4-1 with TRBJ1-1; the D is unclear. The V gene lost 4 bases and the J gene lost 3 bases, with 15 bases spanning the gap. CDR3 length equals 15 residues. Looked up from germline, CDR1 is MGHRA and CDR2 is YSYEKL. CDR3 sequence: CASSPRAKLDTEAFF. In DNA form, the CDR3 reads TGCGCCAGCAGCCCCCGCGCGAAGTTAGACACTGAAGCTTTCTTT.

The rearrangement joins TRBV11-3 to TRBJ2-2; D not certain. CDR3 length: 14 residues. In germline, CDR1 is SGHNT, CDR2 YENEEA. Trimming removed 8 bases from V and 3 bases from J, with 13 bases in between. The CDR3 DNA sequence: TGTGCCAGCTCGTGGGGTGAGGACACCGGGGAGCTGTTTTTT. Translating it yields CASSWGEDTGELFF.

This clonotype appeared many times. V gene TRBV6-5 combines with J gene TRBJ2-6; D remains unclear. Germline V lookup: CDR1 MNHEY, CDR2 SVGAGI. Trimming took 6 bases from V and 4 from J, leaving 13 bases between them. This CDR3 comprises 15 residues. The chain's CDR3 is CASRREATGANVLTF. The DNA of the CDR3 is TGTGCCAGCAGGAGAGAGGCTACGGGGGCCAACGTCCTGACTTTC.

This clonotype was counted at least ten times. The CDR3 DNA is TGTGCCAGCAGTTACGAATCAGGCTCTGGAAACACCATATATTTT. It specifies CASSYESGSGNTIYF. This chain links TRBV2 with TRBJ1-3; D is ambiguous. The length of the CDR3 is 15 residues. Trimming removed 5 bases at V and 0 bases at J, with 11 bases between. Per germline, CDR1 SNHLY and CDR2 FYNNEI.

This clonotype was observed many times. V and J are TRBV20-1 and TRBJ2-7; 10 bases are shared with TRBD2. Trimming at V came to 6 bases and at J to 3 bases, leaving 8 bases not matched to a gene. The CDR3 is 14 amino acids. Germline lookup yields CDR1 DFQATT and CDR2 SNEGSKA (reference sequence). In DNA, the CDR3 is TGCAGTGCGGATGGGACTAGCGATCGCTACGAGCAGTACTTC. Protein sequence: CSADGTSDRYEQYF.

With regard to this clonotype: A read error may explain this, as a much larger clone is one base away. V and J are TRBV25-1 and TRBJ1-4, with 8 nucleotides matching TRBD1. Germline V CDR1 and CDR2: MGHDK, SYGVNS. V was clipped by 6 bases and J by 2 bases; unmatched bases: 2. CDR3 length: 14 amino acids. In nucleotides, the CDR3 is TGTGCCAGCAGGGACAGGGACACTAATGAAAAACTGTTTTTT. It specifies CASRDRDTNEKLFF.